The rows below give T cell receptor beta chains drawn from one sample of a study of T cells after yellow fever vaccination. Via MiXCR, TCRdb re-called the 5' RACE reads, giving one row per CDR3 protein. The table has 150,000 to 200,000 distinct CDR3 sequences, roughly 11% seen once. This specimen consisted of CD8+ T cells sorted from PBMCs, obtained 15 days after the yellow fever booster vaccination. Receptors were obtained from a man younger than 35 who received the YFV17D yellow fever vaccine. CDR3s include the opening cysteine and the closing phenylalanine or tryptophan. The D gene is left open where the match is weak. Expanded clones get a size class; other rows say once, few or many, or leave the size out.

>TRBV5-6|TRBD2|NA|TRBJ2-5
CASSFLAGGEETQYF
TGTGCCAGCAGCTTCCTAGCGGGGGGAGAGGAGACCCAGTACTTC
>TRBV7-4|NA|few|TRBJ1-2
CASSTLRDYGYTF
TGTGCCAGCAGCACCCTGCGGGACTATGGCTACACCTTC
>TRBV6-5|NA|few|TRBJ1-1
CASSYSFPGRFF
TGTGCCAGCAGTTACTCGTTCCCCGGGCGGTTCTTT
>TRBV4-2|NA|few|TRBJ2-6
CASSQGETDVWGGANVLTF
TGTGCCAGCAGCCAAGGGGAAACTGATGTGTGGGGTGGGGCCAACGTCCTGACTTTC
>TRBV15|TRBD1|NA|TRBJ1-1
CATSRPDRGGAEAFF
TGTGCCACCAGCAGACCCGACAGGGGAGGCGCTGAAGCTTTCTTT
>TRBV7-8|NA|many|TRBJ2-5
CASSLTTSQETQYF
TGTGCCAGCAGCTTAACGACTAGTCAAGAGACCCAGTACTTC
>TRBV6-4|NA|few|TRBJ2-2
CASSVVAANTGELFF
TGTGCCAGCAGTGTAGTAGCGGCGAACACCGGGGAGCTGTTTTTT
>TRBV29-1|NA|NA|TRBJ2-7
CSVEEDRNYEQYF
TGCAGCGTTGAAGAGGACCGTAACTACGAGCAGTACTTC
>TRBV29-1|TRBD2|NA|TRBJ2-5
CSVHPTSGGMETQYF
TGCAGCGTTCACCCGACTAGCGGGGGGATGGAGACCCAGTACTTC
>TRBV11-1|NA|few|TRBJ2-1
CASSLAPDEGFNEQFF
TGTGCCAGCAGCTTAGCGCCCGACGAAGGGTTCAATGAGCAGTTCTTC
>TRBV7-9|NA|NA|TRBJ1-4
CASSSLRPGRPNEKLFF
TGTGCCAGCAGCTCCCTCCGGCCGGGGCGACCTAATGAAAAACTGTTTTTT
>TRBV28|NA|few|TRBJ2-2
CASSTHRDTNTGELFF
TGTGCCAGCAGTACCCATCGAGACACGAACACCGGGGAGCTGTTTTTT
>TRBV7-9|TRBD2|NA|TRBJ2-2
CASTHNRSGLAGDSNTGELFF
TGTGCCAGCACCCACAACCGATCGGGACTAGCGGGGGATTCGAACACCGGGGAGCTGTTTTTT
>TRBV5-1|NA|NA|TRBJ2-3
CASSLELGHRGTDTQYF
TGCGCCAGCAGCTTGGAGTTGGGACATAGAGGCACAGATACGCAGTATTTT
>TRBV20-1|TRBD2|NA|TRBJ2-3
CSAEGLASPTDTQYF
TGCAGTGCGGAGGGACTAGCCTCTCCCACAGATACGCAGTATTTT
>TRBV4-2|NA|few|TRBJ2-3
CASSQDDSTDTQYF
TGTGCCAGCAGCCAAGACGACAGCACAGATACGCAGTATTTT
>TRBV19|TRBD1|NA|TRBJ2-3
CASNHRGGADTQYF
TGTGCCAGTAATCACAGGGGTGGGGCAGATACGCAGTATTTT
>TRBV7-9|TRBD2|few|TRBJ2-1
CASSPRFSGEVYNEQFF
TGTGCCAGCAGCCCCCGGTTTAGCGGGGAGGTCTACAATGAGCAGTTCTTC
>TRBV13|NA|few|TRBJ1-6
CASSSLGGGNSPLHF
TGTGCCAGCAGCTCCCTAGGGGGGGGGAATTCACCCCTCCACTTT
>TRBV20-1|NA|NA|TRBJ1-1
CSATSGGLYNTEAFF
TGCAGTGCCACTTCGGGCGGGCTATATAACACTGAAGCTTTCTTT
>TRBV12-3/TRBV12-4|NA|few|TRBJ2-1
CASRTSYNEQFF
TGTGCCAGCAGGACTTCCTACAATGAGCAGTTCTTC
>TRBV5-1|NA|NA|TRBJ2-3
CASSLRSAPDTQYF
TGCGCCAGCAGCCTTAGGTCCGCGCCAGATACGCAGTATTTT
>TRBV4-3|TRBD1|NA|TRBJ1-5
CASSQETGTGGFRSNQPQHF
TGCGCCAGCAGCCAAGAAACCGGGACAGGGGGTTTCAGGAGCAATCAGCCCCAGCATTTT
>TRBV19|NA|NA|TRBJ2-1
CASRAGLSSYNEQFF
TGTGCCAGTAGAGCGGGCCTAAGCTCCTACAATGAGCAGTTCTTC
>TRBV30|NA|NA|TRBJ2-1
CAWSVTANEQFF
TGTGCCTGGAGTGTGACAGCCAATGAGCAGTTCTTC
>TRBV3-1|TRBD1|many|TRBJ2-3
CASSQEYRGGLSEPGDTQYF
TGTGCCAGCAGCCAAGAGTACAGGGGCGGACTGAGCGAACCCGGGGATACGCAGTATTTT
>TRBV5-1|NA|NA|TRBJ1-1
CASSLNADGPEAFF
TGCGCCAGCAGCTTAAATGCCGATGGCCCTGAAGCTTTCTTT
>TRBV13|TRBD1|NA|TRBJ1-4
CASSLAGQGLDEKLFF
TGTGCCAGCAGCTTAGCAGGACAGGGGCTAGACGAAAAACTGTTTTTT
>TRBV4-1|NA|few|TRBJ1-4
CASSQETGNEKLFF
TGCGCCAGCAGCCAAGAGACGGGCAATGAAAAACTGTTTTTT
>TRBV4-2|TRBD1|few|TRBJ1-6
CASSPRGVGYSPLHF
TGTGCCAGCAGCCCCAGGGGGGTCGGGTATTCACCCCTCCACTTT
>TRBV6-1|TRBD1|NA|TRBJ2-7
CASSTGQGNPYEQYF
TGTGCCAGCAGTACGGGACAGGGTAACCCCTACGAGCAGTACTTC